Each of the 9 T cell receptor beta chains below was sequenced from the same sample in a study of T cell responses to AZD1222 COVID-19 vaccine. Using immunoSEQ multiplex PCR, the repertoire was profiled, and TCRdb retains in-frame clones only, with some absent. The sample consists of roughly 180,000 clones, about 90% of them appearing once. The sequenced sample was peripheral blood, obtained 28 days after the second AZD1222 dose. These receptor sequences come from an adult who received the AZD1222 COVID-19 vaccine.

The chain joins TRBV5-6 to TRBJ1-1; tentatively, D is TRBD1 (5 bases). The germline V gene has CDR1 SGHDT and CDR2 YYEEEE. This CDR3 has 14 residues. V shed 2 bases and J shed 0 bases, with 8 bases lying between them. The CDR3 loop reads CASSFQGLNTEAFF. The CDR3 coding sequence is TGTGCCAGCAGCTTTCAGGGTCTGAACACTGAAGCTTTCTTT.

V gene TRBV7-2 combines with J gene TRBJ2-2; the match to TRBD1 covers 8 bases. Germline CDR1 SGHTA, CDR2 FQGNSA. The CDR3 has 13 amino acids. The V gene end was trimmed by 4 bases and the J gene end by 7 bases; junction bases not matched to a gene: 2. CDR3 protein: CASSSDRVGELFF. In nucleotides, the CDR3 is TGTGCCAGCAGCTCGGACAGGGTCGGGGAGCTGTTTTTT.

J is TRBJ2-4 and V is TRBV4-2; no clear D gene. The CDR3 has 15 residues. Germline CDR1 is LGHNA and CDR2 is YNFKEQ. Between the trimmed V and J ends, which lost 0 bases and 5 bases, there was a span of 11 bases. CDR3 nucleotides: TGTGCCAGCAGCCAAGAATCCAGCGCGCAAAACATTCAGTACTTC. This encodes CASSQESSAQNIQYF.

The chain has TRBV7-3 and TRBJ1-1; 12 bases line up with TRBD1. The germline V gene encodes CDR1 SGHTA and CDR2 FQGTGA. J gave up 8 bases and V 7 bases, and 14 bases lay outside the gene matches. The CDR3 totals 16 residues. The CDR3 region is CASTHMTGTGGKEAFF. CDR3 nucleotide sequence: TGTGCCAGCACACACATGACGGGGACAGGGGGCAAGGAAGCTTTCTTT.

The chain carries TRBV27 and TRBJ2-7, with D perhaps given as TRBD1 or TRBD2 (5 bases each). CDR1 and CDR2 from the germline V gene are MNHEY and SMNVEV (reference sequence). The CDR3 loop spans 14 amino acids. V shed 5 bases and J shed 4 bases, with 15 bases lying between them. CDR3 protein: CASSLRDGGYEQYF. Here the CDR3 DNA reads TGTGCCAGCAGTCTCCGGGACGGCGGTTACGAGCAGTACTTC.

The genes are TRBV7-8 and TRBJ1-2; TRBD1 matches at 11 bases. The CDR3 is 15 amino acids. From germline, CDR1 is SGHVS and CDR2 FQNEAQ. V trimming: 1 base; J trimming: 6 bases; junction bases outside the gene matches: 4. The CDR3 region has the DNA TGTGCCAGCAGCTTAGGGGGACAGGGGGAGGATGGCTACACCTTC. Encoded protein: CASSLGGQGEDGYTF.

The V call is TRBV4-3, the J call TRBJ2-1, with D uncertain. The CDR3 sequence is 13 residues long. The germline CDR1 and CDR2 sequences are LGHNA and YSLEER. The V and J ends lost 0 bases and 5 bases respectively, with 5 bases between them. The CDR3 nucleotides are TGCGCCAGCAGCCAAGATTGGGACAATGAGCAGTTCTTC. Translation: CASSQDWDNEQFF.

The CDR3 bases are TGTGCCAGCAGTTACTCGGGCCGAAGCTCTGGAAACACCATATATTTT. This translates into CASSYSGRSSGNTIYF. V gene TRBV6-5 combines with J gene TRBJ1-3; D is unclear. Germline V lookup: CDR1 MNHEY, CDR2 SVGAGI. The CDR3 sequence is 16 residues long. The V end was cut by 0 bases, the J end by 0 bases, with 9 bases between.

There are a few counts of this clone. The chain links TRBV6-5 to TRBJ1-5; 7 bases are a match to TRBD1. CDR1 MNHEY and CDR2 SVGAGI come from the germline V gene. The CDR3 has 13 residues. The junction had 5 bases not matched to a gene; V was cut back by 8 bases and J by 4 bases. The CDR3 coding sequence is TGTGCCAGCGTCGACAGGGCGAATCAGCCCCAGCATTTT. Translation: CASVDRANQPQHF.